This T cell receptor (beta chain) was recovered during a study of blood T cell repertoires in COVID-19. With V trimmed by 6 bases and J by 6 bases, 13 bases remained unmatched. This CDR3 is built from 15 residues. Germline V gene lookup returns CDR1 SGHRS and CDR2 YFSETQ. Assay: immunoSEQ multiplex PCR; the TCRdb copy retains only in-frame clones and omits some. This table has about 140,000 clones, approximately 84% appearing once. This clone was detected only once. This sequence joins TRBV5-1 and TRBJ1-2; 8 bases agree with TRBD1. The sample was peripheral blood. The receptor was derived from a human donor in a cohort sampled during active COVID-19. CDR3 protein: CASTPSLAGGHGYTF. In DNA form, the CDR3 reads TGCGCCAGCACCCCTTCCCTGGCAGGGGGCCATGGCTACACCTTC. Drawing the rest from reference TRBV5-1 and TRBJ1-2, the complete variable domain is KAGVTQTPRYLIKTRGQQVTLSCSPISGHRSVSWYQQTPGQGLQFLFEYFSETQRNKGNFPGRFSGRQFSNSRSEMNVSTLELGDSALYLCASTPSLAGGHGYTFGSGTRLTVV.